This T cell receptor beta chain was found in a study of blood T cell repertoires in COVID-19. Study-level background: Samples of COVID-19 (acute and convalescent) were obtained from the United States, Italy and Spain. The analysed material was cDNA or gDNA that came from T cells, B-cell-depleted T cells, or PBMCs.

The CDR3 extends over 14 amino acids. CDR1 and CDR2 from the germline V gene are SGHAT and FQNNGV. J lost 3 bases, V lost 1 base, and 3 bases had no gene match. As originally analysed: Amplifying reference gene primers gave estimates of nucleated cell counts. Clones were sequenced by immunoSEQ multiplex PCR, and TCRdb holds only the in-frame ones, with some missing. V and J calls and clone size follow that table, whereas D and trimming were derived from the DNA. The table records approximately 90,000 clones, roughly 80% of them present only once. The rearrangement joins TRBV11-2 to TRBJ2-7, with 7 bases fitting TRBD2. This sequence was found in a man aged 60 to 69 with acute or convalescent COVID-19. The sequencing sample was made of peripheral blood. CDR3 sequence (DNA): TGTGCCAGCAGCTTAGCACTAGCGAACTACGAGCAGTACTTC. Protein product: CASSLALANYEQYF. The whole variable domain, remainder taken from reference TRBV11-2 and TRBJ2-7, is EAGVAQSPRYKIIEKRQSVAFWCNPISGHATLYWYQQILGQGPKLLIQFQNNGVVDDSQLPKDRFSAERLKGVDSTLKIQPAKLEDSAVYLCASSLALANYEQYFGPGTRLTVT.